The sequence of this T cell receptor beta chain was determined in a study of cytomegalovirus exposure and HLA in healthy donors. Study context: Later, an analysis reported that the 130 or so validation repertoires had used the same platform as the roughly 720 first-cohort repertoires.

Remarks on this clone: No antigen is known for it.

Libraries were prepared by immunoSEQ multiplex PCR; TCRdb keeps only in-frame clonotypes and omits some of them. The sample contains 150,000 to 200,000 clones, about 90% of which appear only once. The CDR3 totals 15 residues. Germline V gene sequence: CDR1 SGHDT, CDR2 YYEEEE. Trimming at V came to 1 base and at J to 6 bases, leaving 5 bases not matched to a gene. Broader study findings: Researchers catalogued roughly 170 TCR beta chains as cytomegalovirus-associated. Within the approximately 130 validation repertoires, first-cohort TCR clusters tended to co-occur, according to a later analysis.

The donors were in the approximately 130-subject validation cohort; that cohort was separate from the roughly 620-subject first cohort. V usage is TRBV5-6 and J usage is TRBJ2-7; 12 bases align to TRBD2. The sample consisted of PBMCs. This TCR came from a young woman in good health and CMV-seropositive. CDR3 nucleotide sequence: TGTGCCAGCAGCTTGCGACTAGCGGGAGTCGCCGAGCAGTACTTC. The encoded protein is CASSLRLAGVAEQYF.